These T cell receptor beta chains were read from a single sample in a study of blood T cell repertoires in COVID-19. Clones were read by immunoSEQ multiplex PCR, and TCRdb kept only the in-frame ones, dropping some. The data show roughly 190,000 clones, around 80% seen once. The material sequenced was peripheral blood. The receptors were sampled from a man aged 30 to 45 with active or convalescent COVID-19. The CDR3 runs from the conserved cysteine through the conserved F or W. D genes are given only for firm matches. Clone sizes are given selectively: once, few, many, or a class where the clone is expanded.

clone size	D gene	V gene	J gene	CDR3 protein	CDR3 DNA
NA	NA	TRBV11-2	TRBJ2-3	CASSLDSSTDTQYF	TGTGCCAGCAGCTTAGATAGTAGCACAGATACGCAGTATTTT
NA	TRBD1	TRBV2	TRBJ1-2	CASSGRGPF	TGTGCCAGCAGTGGGAGGGGGCCTTTC
NA	NA	TRBV28	TRBJ2-5	CASRINGQFQETQYF	TGTGCCAGCAGGATTAACGGACAGTTTCAAGAGACCCAGTACTTC
NA	NA	TRBV4-1	TRBJ1-1	CASSQGGPTEAFF	TGCGCCAGCAGCCAAGGGGGCCCCACTGAAGCTTTCTTT
once	TRBD1	TRBV18	TRBJ2-7	CASSLGQVSSYEQYF	TGTGCCAGCTCACTCGGACAGGTTAGCTCCTACGAGCAGTACTTC
NA	TRBD2	TRBV11-3	TRBJ2-2	CASSAAPGLAVNTGELFF	TGTGCCAGCAGCGCCGCCCCGGGACTAGCGGTGAACACCGGGGAGCTGTTTTTT
NA	TRBD1	TRBV15	TRBJ2-2	CATSRPPGTVNTGELFF	TGTGCCACCAGCAGACCACCCGGGACAGTGAACACCGGGGAGCTGTTTTTT
NA	NA	TRBV25-1	TRBJ1-1	CASSEPQSLRETEAFF	TGTGCCAGCAGTGAACCCCAAAGTCTGAGGGAGACTGAAGCTTTCTTT
NA	TRBD1	TRBV18	TRBJ1-2	CASSPMGQGNYGYTF	TGTGCCAGCTCACCAATGGGACAGGGGAACTATGGCTACACCTTC
once	TRBD1	TRBV6-6	TRBJ1-4	CASSSTDRGLREKLFF	TGTGCCAGCAGTTCGACGGACAGGGGGCTGAGGGAAAAACTGTTTTTT
NA	NA	TRBV10-1	TRBJ2-3	CASSDVPGSGKDTQYF	TGCGCCAGCAGTGACGTCCCGGGTTCGGGGAAAGATACGCAGTATTTT
NA	NA	TRBV28	TRBJ1-2	CASSSDIYGYTF	TGTGCCAGCAGTTCAGATATCTATGGCTACACCTTC
NA	NA	TRBV19	TRBJ1-6	CASSAADVRVWDSPLHF	TGTGCCAGTAGTGCTGCGGACGTCAGGGTATGGGATTCACCCCTCCACTTT
NA	NA	TRBV7-9	TRBJ1-2	CASSLVSYPNYGYTF	TGTGCCAGCAGCTTAGTCAGTTATCCTAACTATGGCTACACCTTC
NA	NA	TRBV21-1	TRBJ1-1	CASSPCDTEAFF	TGTGCCAGCAGCCCTTGTGACACTGAAGCTTTCTTT
NA	NA	TRBV7-2	TRBJ2-1	CASSAGATGSNEQFF	TGTGCCAGCAGCGCAGGCGCTACAGGGTCCAATGAGCAGTTCTTC
NA	NA	TRBV2	TRBJ1-5	CASSAAQILSNQPQHF	TGTGCCAGCAGTGCCGCCCAGATTCTTAGCAATCAGCCCCAGCATTTT
NA	TRBD2	TRBV5-8	TRBJ2-7	CASSKTTSGTSYEQYF	TGTGCCAGCTCGAAAACTACTAGCGGGACGTCCTACGAGCAGTACTTC
NA	NA	TRBV28	TRBJ2-1	CASGTPGDNEQFF	TGTGCCTCCGGTACCCCCGGGGACAATGAGCAGTTCTTC
NA	NA	TRBV19	TRBJ2-3	CASSIAGETDTQYF	TGTGCCAGTAGTATCGCAGGGGAGACAGATACGCAGTATTTT
NA	NA	TRBV7-7	TRBJ2-1	CASSLVRSSYNEQFF	TGTGCTAGCAGCTTAGTCCGGAGCTCCTACAATGAGCAGTTCTTC
NA	NA	TRBV3-1/TRBV3-2	TRBJ1-6	CASSLDRSNSPLHF	TGTGCCAGCAGCCTTGACAGGTCTAATTCACCCCTCCACTTT
few	NA	TRBV7-9	TRBJ2-7	CASSSTLYEQYF	TGTGCCAGCAGCTCGACTCTCTACGAGCAGTACTTC
NA	NA	TRBV12-3/TRBV12-4	TRBJ1-1	CASSLEGRTEAFF	TGTGCCAGCAGTTTGGAGGGACGTACTGAAGCTTTCTTT
NA	NA	TRBV2	TRBJ1-1	CASRGTGTEAFF	TGTGCCAGCAGAGGCACGGGCACTGAAGCTTTCTTT
NA	TRBD1	TRBV19	TRBJ1-2	CASSTGRPGGANNYGYTF	TGTGCCAGTAGTACCGGACGGCCAGGGGGCGCGAATAACTATGGCTACACCTTC
once	TRBD2	TRBV30	TRBJ2-1	CAWSVGGRNNEQFF	TGTGCCTGGAGTGTAGGCGGGAGGAATAATGAGCAGTTCTTC
NA	NA	TRBV5-1	TRBJ1-3	CASRRQSSGNTIYF	TGCGCCAGCAGGCGACAGTCCTCTGGAAACACCATATATTTT
NA	NA	TRBV11-2	TRBJ1-5	CASSLGHRENQPQHF	TGTGCCAGCAGCTTAGGCCACAGGGAAAATCAGCCCCAGCATTTT